This TCR beta chain was sequenced in a study of CD8 T cells in Susac syndrome (dated by TCRdb to between 2018 and 2020). Turning to the overall study: Whether CD8+ T cell activation and differentiation in Susac syndrome was antigen driven was tested using repertoire sequencing. CD8+ T cell repertoire clonality was compared between approximately 12 healthy donors, some 14 Susac syndrome patients and 15 multiple sclerosis patients. What the study reported, not specific to this receptor: The TCR sequencing and HLA analysis was acknowledged to have included a relatively small number of individuals.

The germline V and J ends show losses of 5 bases and 0 bases respectively, and no gene match explains 1 base of the junction. As encoded in the germline V gene, CDR1 is SQVTM while CDR2 is ANQGSEA. The CDR3 spans 13 residues, from the cysteine through the phenylalanine. Only the CDR3 region is kept as DNA, spanning 39 bases read in frame from base 1. Remarks on this clonotype: The target of this receptor is not known. No per-base quality is available; no much larger clone lies one base away.

RNA was extracted using the RNeasy kit, and roughly 0.5 to 1 microgram was reverse transcribed with random hexamers. The immunoSEQ multiplex PCR assay, covering 54 Vbeta and 13 Jbeta segments, was used to amplify TCR beta CDR3 regions. PCR amplification bias was corrected using a synthetic template baseline for primer optimization and computational correction. Processing in the source paper ran as follows. Only productive sequences were kept, with reads annotated to V, D and J genes according to IMGT and analyzed in immunoSEQ Analyzer. To calculate clonality, Shannon entropy was normalized by log2 of the number of productive unique sequences and then subtracted from one. For each patient and control, public and private clones were evaluated within the 100 most prevalent clones. Clones were defined as Susac-specific when absent from the healthy and MS cohorts, from about 1,100 published viral clones and from other ImmuneACCESS disease sequences. TCRdb redid the processing of the public reads, applying fastp at Q25 and MiXCR, and retained in-frame beta chains. Each entry merges the rows of one CDR3 protein and shows their most common DNA and genes. The V and J calls were determined by TCRdb, not by the authors. In this sample the table shows around 270,000 distinct CDR3 sequences, approximately 90% of which occur a single time. Jointly, the top ten make up under 0.2% of the sample.

High-throughput TCR beta sequencing profiled peripheral blood CD8+ and CD4+ T cells from healthy donors, Susac syndrome patients and multiple sclerosis patients. The multiple sclerosis controls were treatment-naive patients who had stable or active relapsing-remitting disease and met the revised McDonald criteria. Bulk CD8+ and CD4+ T cells were purified magnetically by negative isolation, whereas CD8+ TEMRA cells were enriched by FACS. Blood was collected in EDTA tubes and processed within 24 hours, with PBMCs isolated through density gradient centrifugation. PBMCs intended for TCR sequencing were cryopreserved in liquid nitrogen and thawed later in a water bath at 37 degrees C. A purity of at least 90% was achieved for sorted or isolated CD4+, CD8+ and CD8+ TEMRA cells.

The rearranged chain carries TRBV29-1 and TRBJ2-5, and TRBD2 aligns with 9 junction nucleotides. The receptor was isolated from a human donor with multiple sclerosis. Specimen: CD8+ T cells from PBMCs. The CDR3: CSVRGGDQETQYF. DNA sequence: TGCAGCGTTCGCGGGGGGGACCAAGAGACCCAGTACTTC.